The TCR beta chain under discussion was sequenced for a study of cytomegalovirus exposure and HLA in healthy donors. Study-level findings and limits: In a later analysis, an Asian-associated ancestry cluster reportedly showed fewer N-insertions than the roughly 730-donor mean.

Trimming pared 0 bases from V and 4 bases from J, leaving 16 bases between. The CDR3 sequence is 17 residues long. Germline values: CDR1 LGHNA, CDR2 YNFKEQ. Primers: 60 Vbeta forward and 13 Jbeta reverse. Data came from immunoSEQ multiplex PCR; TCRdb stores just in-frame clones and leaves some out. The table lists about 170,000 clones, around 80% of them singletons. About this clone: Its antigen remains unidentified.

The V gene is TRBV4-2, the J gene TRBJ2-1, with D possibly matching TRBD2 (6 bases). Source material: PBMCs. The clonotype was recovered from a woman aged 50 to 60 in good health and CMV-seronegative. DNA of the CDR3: TGTGCCAGCAGCCAAGATCGCCGCGGGACCAGATACAATGAGCAGTTCTTC. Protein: CASSQDRRGTRYNEQFF.